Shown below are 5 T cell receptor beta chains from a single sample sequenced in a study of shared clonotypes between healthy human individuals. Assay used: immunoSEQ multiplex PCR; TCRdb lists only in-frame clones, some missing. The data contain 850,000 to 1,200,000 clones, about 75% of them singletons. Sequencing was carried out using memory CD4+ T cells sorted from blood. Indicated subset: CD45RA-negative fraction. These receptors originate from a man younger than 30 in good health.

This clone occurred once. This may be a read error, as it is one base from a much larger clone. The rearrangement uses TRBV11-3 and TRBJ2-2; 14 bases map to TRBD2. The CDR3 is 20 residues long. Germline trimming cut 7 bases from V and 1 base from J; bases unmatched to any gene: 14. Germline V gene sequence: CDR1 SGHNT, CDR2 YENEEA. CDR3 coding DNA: TGTGCCAGCAACCACACCATAGGACTAGCGGGGGGCCAGAACACCGGGGAGCTGTTTTTT. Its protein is CASNHTIGLAGGQNTGELFF.

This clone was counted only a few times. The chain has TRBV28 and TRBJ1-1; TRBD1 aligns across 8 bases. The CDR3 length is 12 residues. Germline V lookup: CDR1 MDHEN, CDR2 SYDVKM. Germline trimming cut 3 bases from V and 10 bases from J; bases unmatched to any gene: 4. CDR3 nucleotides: TGTGCCAGCAGTTTCGGGCAGGGGGCAGCTTTCTTT. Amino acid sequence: CASSFGQGAAFF.

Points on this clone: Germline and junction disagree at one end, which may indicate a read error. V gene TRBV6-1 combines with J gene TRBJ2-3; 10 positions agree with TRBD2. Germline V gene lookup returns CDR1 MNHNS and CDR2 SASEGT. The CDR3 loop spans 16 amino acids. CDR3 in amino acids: CAGSEVNSGGRDTQYF. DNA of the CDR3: TGTGCCGGCAGTGAAGTTAATAGCGGGGGGCGGGATACGCAGTATTTT.

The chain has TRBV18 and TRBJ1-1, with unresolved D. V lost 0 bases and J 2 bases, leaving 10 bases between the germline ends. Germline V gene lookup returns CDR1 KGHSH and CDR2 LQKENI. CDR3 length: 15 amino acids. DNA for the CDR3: TGTGCCAGCTCACCACCCGGAAGGGTAAACACTGAAGCTTTCTTT. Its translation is CASSPPGRVNTEAFF.

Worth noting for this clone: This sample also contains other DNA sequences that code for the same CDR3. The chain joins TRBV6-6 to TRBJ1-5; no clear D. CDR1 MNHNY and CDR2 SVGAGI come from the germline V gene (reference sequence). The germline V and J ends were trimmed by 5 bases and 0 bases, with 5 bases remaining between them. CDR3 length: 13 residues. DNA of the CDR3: TGTGCCAGCAGTCCGTATAGCAATCAGCCCCAGCATTTT. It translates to CASSPYSNQPQHF.